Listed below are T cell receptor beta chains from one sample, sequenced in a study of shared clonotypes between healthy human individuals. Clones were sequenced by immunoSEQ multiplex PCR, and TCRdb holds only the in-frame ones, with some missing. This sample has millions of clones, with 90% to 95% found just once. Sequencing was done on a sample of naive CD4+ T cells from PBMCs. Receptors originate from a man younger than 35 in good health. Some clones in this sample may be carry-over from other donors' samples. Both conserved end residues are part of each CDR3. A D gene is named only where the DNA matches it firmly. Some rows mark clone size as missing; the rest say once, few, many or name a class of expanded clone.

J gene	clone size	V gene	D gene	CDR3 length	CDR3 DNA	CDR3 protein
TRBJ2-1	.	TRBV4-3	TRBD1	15	TGCGCCAGCAGCCAGGGACAGGGGGCCGGCAATGAGCAGTTCTTC	CASSQGQGAGNEQFF
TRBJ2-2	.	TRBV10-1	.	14	TGCGCCAGCAGTGACCGACAGGCCACCGGGGAGCTGTTTTTT	CASSDRQATGELFF
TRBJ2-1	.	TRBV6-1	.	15	TGTGCCAGCAGTGTGTTCGGGATCTCCTACAATGAGCAGTTCTTC	CASSVFGISYNEQFF
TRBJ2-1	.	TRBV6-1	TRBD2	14	TGTGCCAGCAAAACTAGCGGGGAGGCGGAGGAGCAGTTCTTC	CASKTSGEAEEQFF
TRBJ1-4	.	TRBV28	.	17	TGTGCCAGCAGTCCTATCCGGGAGTCAGCAACTAATGAAAAACTGTTTTTT	CASSPIRESATNEKLFF
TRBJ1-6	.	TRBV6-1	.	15	TGTGCCAGCAGTGAACAGAGCTCCTATAATTCACCCCTCCACTTT	CASSEQSSYNSPLHF
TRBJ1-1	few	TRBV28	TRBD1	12	TGTGCCAGCAGCGGACAGGGAAGGGAAGCTTTCTTT	CASSGQGREAFF
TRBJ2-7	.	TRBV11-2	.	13	TGTGCCAGCAGCCGCTTGAGGCTGGGGGAGCAGTACTTC	CASSRLRLGEQYF
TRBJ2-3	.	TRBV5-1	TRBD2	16	TGCGCCAGCAGCTCCGGACTAGCGCAGAGCACAGATACGCAGTATTTT	CASSSGLAQSTDTQYF
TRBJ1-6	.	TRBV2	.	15	TGTGCCAGCAGTGAAGCGGGCAGAGCAAATTCACCCCTCCACTTT	CASSEAGRANSPLHF
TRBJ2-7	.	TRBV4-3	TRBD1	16	TGCGCCAGCAGCCAAGATGTGGGGACAGGGGGCTACGAGCAGTACTTC	CASSQDVGTGGYEQYF
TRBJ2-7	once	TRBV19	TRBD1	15	TGTGCCAGTAGGCAACCGGGACAGGGTGCCGAGAAGCAGTACTTC	CASRQPGQGAEKQYF
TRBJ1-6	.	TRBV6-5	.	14	TGTGCCAGCAGTCGCGGCCTTCGGAATTCACCCCTCCACTTT	CASSRGLRNSPLHF
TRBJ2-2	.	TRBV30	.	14	TGTGCCTGGGTGGACCTTACGAACACCGGGGAGCTGTTTTTT	CAWVDLTNTGELFF
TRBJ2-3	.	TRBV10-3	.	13	TGTGCCAACGGGAGTTTAAGCACAGATACGCAGTATTTT	CANGSLSTDTQYF
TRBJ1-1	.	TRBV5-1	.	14	TGCGCCAGCAGCTTGAGCGGGGGCGCAAATGAAGCTTTCTTT	CASSLSGGANEAFF
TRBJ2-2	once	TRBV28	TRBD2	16	TGTGCCAGCACCCTAGCGGGAGCGGTTTGGACCGGGGAGCTGTTTTTT	CASTLAGAVWTGELFF
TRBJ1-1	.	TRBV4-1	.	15	TGCGCCAGCAGCCAGGGATACATGGAAAGCACTGAAGCTTTCTTT	CASSQGYMESTEAFF
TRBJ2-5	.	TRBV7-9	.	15	TGTGCCAGCAGCCCCGCGATAGGGTACCAAGAGACCCAGTACTTC	CASSPAIGYQETQYF
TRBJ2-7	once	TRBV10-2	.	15	TGCGCCAGCAGGGCCAACAGGGAGCGGTTCTACGAGCAGTACTTC	CASRANRERFYEQYF
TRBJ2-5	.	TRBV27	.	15	TGTGCCAGCAGTTTATCCAGGGGACCCCAAGAGACCCAGTACTTC	CASSLSRGPQETQYF
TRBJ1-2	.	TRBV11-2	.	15	TGTGCCAGCAGCTTCGATAGGAGCGCTTTCTATGGCTACACCTTC	CASSFDRSAFYGYTF
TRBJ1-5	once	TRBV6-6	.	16	TGTGCCAGCAGGCGGGACACCGGGTTGGGACATCAGCCCCAGCATTTT	CASRRDTGLGHQPQHF
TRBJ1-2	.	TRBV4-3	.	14	TGCGCCAGCAGCCAAGAGGATGCAAACTATGGCTACACCTTC	CASSQEDANYGYTF
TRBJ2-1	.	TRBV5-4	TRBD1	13	TGTGCCAGCAGCATACAGGGGGACAATGAGCAGTTCTTC	CASSIQGDNEQFF
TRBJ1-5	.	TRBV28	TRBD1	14	TGTGCCAGCAGTCGACAGGGGAGGAATCAGCCCCAGCATTTT	CASSRQGRNQPQHF
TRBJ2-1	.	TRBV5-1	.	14	TGCGCCAGCAACGAAATGGCGGCGAACAATGAGCAGTTCTTC	CASNEMAANNEQFF
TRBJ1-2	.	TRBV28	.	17	TGTGCCAGCAGTTCGCAAACTTTGACGGTTTCTAACTATGGCTACACCTTC	CASSSQTLTVSNYGYTF
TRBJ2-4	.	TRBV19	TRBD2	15	TGTGCCAGTCAGGATGGGACCGCGGGGGGAAACATTCAGTACTTC	CASQDGTAGGNIQYF
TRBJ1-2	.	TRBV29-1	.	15	TGCAGCGTTGAACCCCGCCAAGGGAACGTCTATGGCTACACCTTC	CSVEPRQGNVYGYTF
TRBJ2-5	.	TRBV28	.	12	TGTGCCAGCAGTCTCAGGGTCGAGACCCAGTACTTC	CASSLRVETQYF
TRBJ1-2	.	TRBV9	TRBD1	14	TGTGCCAGCAGCGTATGGACAGGGGAATATGGCTACACCTTC	CASSVWTGEYGYTF
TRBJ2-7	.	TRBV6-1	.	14	TGTGCCAGCAGTGAATATCCGGGGAACTACGAGCAGTACTTC	CASSEYPGNYEQYF
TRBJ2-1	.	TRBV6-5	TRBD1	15	TGTGCCAGCAGTCCAAGGACAGGGGGAAGGGATGAGCAGTTCTTC	CASSPRTGGRDEQFF
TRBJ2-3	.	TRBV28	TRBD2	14	TGTGCCATCTCCACTAGCGGGAGCACAGATACGCAGTATTTT	CAISTSGSTDTQYF
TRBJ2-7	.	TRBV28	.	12	TGTGCCACAGACACTTCCTCCTACGAGCAGTACTTC	CATDTSSYEQYF
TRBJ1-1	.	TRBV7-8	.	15	TGTGCCAGCAGAAAAGGGTCCGCCTTGAACACTGAAGCTTTCTTT	CASRKGSALNTEAFF
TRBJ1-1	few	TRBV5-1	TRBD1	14	TGCGCCAGCAGCGGACAGGGACTTAACACTGAAGCTTTCTTT	CASSGQGLNTEAFF
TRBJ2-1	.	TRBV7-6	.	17	TGTGCCAGCAGCTTAGTTATCCGGCAGAGCTCCTACAATGAGCAGTTCTTC	CASSLVIRQSSYNEQFF
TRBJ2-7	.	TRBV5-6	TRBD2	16	TGTGCCAGCAGCTCGGACAGTAGCGGGAAGGGGCTCGAGCAGTACTTC	CASSSDSSGKGLEQYF
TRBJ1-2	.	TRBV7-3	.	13	TGTGCCAGCAGCCCCGGCTCGAGCTATGGCTACACCTTC	CASSPGSSYGYTF
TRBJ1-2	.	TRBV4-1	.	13	TGCGCCAGCAGCAGCCGAAAGACCTATGGCTACACCTTC	CASSSRKTYGYTF
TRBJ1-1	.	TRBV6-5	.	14	TGTGCCAGCAGTTACGGGGGGAAGAACACTGAAGCTTTCTTT	CASSYGGKNTEAFF
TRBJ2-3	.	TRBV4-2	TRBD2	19	TGTGCCAGCAGCCAAGATCAAGCTAGCGGGAGGGCCCATTCAGATACGCAGTATTTT	CASSQDQASGRAHSDTQYF
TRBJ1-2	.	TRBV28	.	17	TGTGCCAGCAGTTTATCCCGGGGAAAGAGGGGTAACTATGGCTACACCTTC	CASSLSRGKRGNYGYTF
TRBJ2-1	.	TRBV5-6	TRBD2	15	TGTGCCAGCAGCTCTATAGCGGGAGGGCCGGATGAGCAGTTCTTC	CASSSIAGGPDEQFF